This is a list of T cell receptor beta chains from one sample in a study of cytomegalovirus exposure and HLA in healthy donors. Produced via immunoSEQ multiplex PCR; TCRdb's table is partial and in-frame only. The data contain over 200,000 clones, roughly 91% of them seen just once; the ten biggest clones take up around 1%. The sequencing sample was made of PBMCs. These receptors came from a woman between 18 and 29 years old in good health and CMV-seronegative. CDR3s include the opening cysteine and the closing phenylalanine or tryptophan. The order of the fields is J gene, V gene, D gene, clone size, CDR3 DNA, CDR3 protein. D genes are given only for firm matches. Clone size is not always given. Where it is, it says once, few, many or a class for expanded clones.

TRBJ2-3	TRBV6-5	.	.	TGTGCCAGCAGAAAGGACCACACTAGGACAGATACGCAGTATTTT	CASRKDHTRTDTQYF
TRBJ2-5	TRBV4-1	.	.	TGCGCCAGCGAAGGGGCCGAAGAGACCCAGTACTTC	CASEGAEETQYF
TRBJ2-7	TRBV6-5	.	.	TGTGCCAGCAGTGCCGTAGGACAGTGGGTCTACGAGCAGTACTTC	CASSAVGQWVYEQYF
TRBJ1-2	TRBV9	.	.	TGTGCCAGCAGCGACCCCAGGGGTAGGGACTATGGCTACACCTTC	CASSDPRGRDYGYTF
TRBJ1-1	TRBV18	.	.	TGTGCCAGCTCAGAAGGCGTGCGGGGAAGGACTGAAGCTTTCTTT	CASSEGVRGRTEAFF
TRBJ2-7	TRBV19	.	.	TGTGCCAGTAGTATAGGCCAGGGGTCCTACGAGCAGTACTTC	CASSIGQGSYEQYF
TRBJ1-1	TRBV14	.	once	TGTGCCAGCAGTAAAGACCCCAGGCTCAACACTGAAGCTTTCTTT	CASSKDPRLNTEAFF
TRBJ1-1	TRBV6-1	TRBD1	.	TGTGCCAGCAGTGAATCAGGGGGAGCGTACACTGAAGCTTTCTTT	CASSESGGAYTEAFF
TRBJ1-1	TRBV2	TRBD1	once	TGTGCCAGCAGTCCCAGGACAGGGTCTTGGACTTTCTTT	CASSPRTGSWTFF
TRBJ2-7	TRBV6-5	TRBD1	.	TGTGCCAGCAGTTACCGACAGGGGCCCGAGCAGTACTTC	CASSYRQGPEQYF
TRBJ2-3	TRBV5-6	TRBD2	.	TGTGCCAGCAGCCGACTAGCGGCGACAGATACGCAGTATTTT	CASSRLAATDTQYF
TRBJ2-5	TRBV5-5	TRBD1	.	TGTGCCAGCAGACAAAAACAGGGGGCCTGGGAAGAGACCCAGTACTTC	CASRQKQGAWEETQYF
TRBJ1-5	TRBV19	.	.	TGTGCCAGTAGTCCGCGGCCTAAGGTCAATCAGCCCCAGCATTTT	CASSPRPKVNQPQHF